This T cell receptor beta chain appears in the sequencing data of a study of blood T cell repertoires in COVID-19. The table lists this clone with a count of one. CDR1 is LNHDA, CDR2 SQIVND, per germline (reference sequence). This CDR3 has 12 amino acids. Deletions cut 3 bases from V and 6 bases from J, with 6 bases between. Clones were read by immunoSEQ multiplex PCR, and TCRdb kept only the in-frame ones, dropping some. The table records roughly 200,000 clones, approximately 90% of them present only once. The gene calls are TRBV19 and TRBJ2-1, with unresolved D. The source is a man older than 75 with acute or convalescent COVID-19. Sequenced sample: peripheral blood. CDR3 DNA: TGTGCCAGTAGTATCCCCAGCAATGAGCAGTTCTTC. It yields the protein CASSIPSNEQFF. Looking up the rest from reference TRBV19 and TRBJ2-1 gives the full variable domain: DGGITQSPKYLFRKEGQNVTLSCEQNLNHDAMYWYRQDPGQGLRLIYYSQIVNDFQKGDIAEGYSVSREKKESFPLTVTSAQKNPTAFYLCASSIPSNEQFFGPGTRLTVL.